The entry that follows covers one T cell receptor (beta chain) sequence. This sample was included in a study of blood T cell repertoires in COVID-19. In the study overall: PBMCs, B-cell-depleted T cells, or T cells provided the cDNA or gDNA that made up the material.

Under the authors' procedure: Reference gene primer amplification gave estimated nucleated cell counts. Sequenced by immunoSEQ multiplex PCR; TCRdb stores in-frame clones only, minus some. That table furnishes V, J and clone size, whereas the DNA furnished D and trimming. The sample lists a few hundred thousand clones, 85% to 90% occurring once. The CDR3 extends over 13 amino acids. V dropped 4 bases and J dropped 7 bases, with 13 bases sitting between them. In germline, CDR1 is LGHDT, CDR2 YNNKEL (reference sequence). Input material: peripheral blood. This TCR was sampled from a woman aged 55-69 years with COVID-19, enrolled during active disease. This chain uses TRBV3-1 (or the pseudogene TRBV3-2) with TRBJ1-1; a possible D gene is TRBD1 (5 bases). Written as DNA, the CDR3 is TGTGCCAGCAGCCCACAGGCCCAGGGTGAAGCTTTCTTT. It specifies CASSPQAQGEAFF.